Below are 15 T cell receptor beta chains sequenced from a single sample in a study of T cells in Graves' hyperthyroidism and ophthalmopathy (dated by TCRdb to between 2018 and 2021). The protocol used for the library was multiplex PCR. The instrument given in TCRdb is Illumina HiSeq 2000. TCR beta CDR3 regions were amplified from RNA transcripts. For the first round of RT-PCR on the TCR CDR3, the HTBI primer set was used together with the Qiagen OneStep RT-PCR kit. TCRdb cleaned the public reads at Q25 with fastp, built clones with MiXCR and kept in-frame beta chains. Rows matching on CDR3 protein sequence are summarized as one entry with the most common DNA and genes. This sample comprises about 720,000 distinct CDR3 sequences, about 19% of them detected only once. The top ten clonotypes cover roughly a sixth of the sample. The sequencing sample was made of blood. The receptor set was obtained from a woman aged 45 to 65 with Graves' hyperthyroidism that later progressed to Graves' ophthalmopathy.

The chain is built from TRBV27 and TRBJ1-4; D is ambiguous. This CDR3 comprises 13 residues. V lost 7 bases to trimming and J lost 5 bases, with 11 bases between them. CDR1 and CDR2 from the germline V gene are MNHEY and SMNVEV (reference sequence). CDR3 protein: CASKWGLNEKLFF. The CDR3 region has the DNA TGTGCCAGCAAATGGGGTCTGAATGAAAAACTGTTTTTT.

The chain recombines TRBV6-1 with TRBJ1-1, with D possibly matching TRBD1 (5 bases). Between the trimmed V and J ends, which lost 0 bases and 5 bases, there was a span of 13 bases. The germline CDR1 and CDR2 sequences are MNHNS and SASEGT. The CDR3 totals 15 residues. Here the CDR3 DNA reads TGTGCCAGCAGTGAAGCGAGCAGGGTGACGACTGAAGCTTTCTTT. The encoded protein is CASSEASRVTTEAFF.

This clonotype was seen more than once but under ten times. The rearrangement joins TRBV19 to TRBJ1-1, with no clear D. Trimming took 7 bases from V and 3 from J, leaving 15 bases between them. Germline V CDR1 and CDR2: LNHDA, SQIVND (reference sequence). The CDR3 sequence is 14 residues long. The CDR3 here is CASTRASPYTEAFF. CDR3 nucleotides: TGTGCCAGTACCCGGGCCTCCCCTTACACTGAAGCTTTCTTT.

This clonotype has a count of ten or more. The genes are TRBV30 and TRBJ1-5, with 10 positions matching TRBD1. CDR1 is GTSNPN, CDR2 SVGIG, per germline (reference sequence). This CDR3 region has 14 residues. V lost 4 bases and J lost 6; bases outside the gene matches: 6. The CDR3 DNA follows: TGTGCCTGGACCAACGGACAGGGGGGTCAGCCCCAGCATTTT. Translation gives CAWTNGQGGQPQHF.

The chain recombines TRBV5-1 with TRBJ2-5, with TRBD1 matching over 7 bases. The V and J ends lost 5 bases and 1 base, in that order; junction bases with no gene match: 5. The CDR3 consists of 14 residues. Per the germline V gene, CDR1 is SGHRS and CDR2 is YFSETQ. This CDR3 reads CASSSGTAQETQYF. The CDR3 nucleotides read TGCGCCAGCAGTTCCGGGACAGCCCAAGAGACCCAGTACTTC.

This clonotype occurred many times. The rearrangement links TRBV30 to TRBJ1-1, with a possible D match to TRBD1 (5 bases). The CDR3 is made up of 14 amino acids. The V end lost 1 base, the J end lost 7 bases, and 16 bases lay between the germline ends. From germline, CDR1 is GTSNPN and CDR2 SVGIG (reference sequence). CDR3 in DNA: TGTGCCTGGAGTGCAATCGGGGGGGGGAGTGAAGCTTTCTTT. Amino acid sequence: CAWSAIGGGSEAFF.

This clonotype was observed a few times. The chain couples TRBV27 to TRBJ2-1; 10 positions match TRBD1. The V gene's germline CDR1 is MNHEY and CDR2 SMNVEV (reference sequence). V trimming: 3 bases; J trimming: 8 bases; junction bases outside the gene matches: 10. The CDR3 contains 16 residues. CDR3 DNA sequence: TGTGCCAGCAGTTTGACTCCGGGACAGGGGCGCGATGAGCAGTTCTTC. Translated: CASSLTPGQGRDEQFF.

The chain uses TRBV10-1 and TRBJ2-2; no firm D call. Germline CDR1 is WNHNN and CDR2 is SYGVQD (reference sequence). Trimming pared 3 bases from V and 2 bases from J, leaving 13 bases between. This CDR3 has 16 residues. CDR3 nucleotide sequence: TGCGCCAGCAGTGAATTTGCGGTTGAAAACACCGGGGAGCTGTTTTTT. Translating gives CASSEFAVENTGELFF.

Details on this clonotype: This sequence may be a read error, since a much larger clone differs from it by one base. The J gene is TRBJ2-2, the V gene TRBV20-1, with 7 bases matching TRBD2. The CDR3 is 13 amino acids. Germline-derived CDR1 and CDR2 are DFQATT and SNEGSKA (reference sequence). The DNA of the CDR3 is TGCAGTGGGGGGGGGACCCCCACCGGGAAGCTGTTTTTT. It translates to CSGGGTPTGKLFF.

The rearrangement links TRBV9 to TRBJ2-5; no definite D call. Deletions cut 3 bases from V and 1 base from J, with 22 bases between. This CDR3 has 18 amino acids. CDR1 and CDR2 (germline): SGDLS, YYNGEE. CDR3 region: CASSDPLLGRSGQETQYF. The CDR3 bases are TGTGCCAGCAGCGACCCCCTTTTGGGCAGGTCGGGCCAAGAGACCCAGTACTTC.

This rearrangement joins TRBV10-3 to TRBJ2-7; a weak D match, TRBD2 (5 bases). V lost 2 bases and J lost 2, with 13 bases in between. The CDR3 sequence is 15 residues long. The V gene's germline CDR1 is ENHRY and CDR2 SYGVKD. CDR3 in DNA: TGTGCCATCAGTGAGAGTCCTGGAGGAACCTACGAGCAGTACTTC. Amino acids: CAISESPGGTYEQYF.

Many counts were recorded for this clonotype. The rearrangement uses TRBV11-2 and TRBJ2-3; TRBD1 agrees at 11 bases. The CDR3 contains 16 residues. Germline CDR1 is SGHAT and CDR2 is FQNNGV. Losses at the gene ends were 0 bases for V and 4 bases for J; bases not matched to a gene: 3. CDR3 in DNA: TGTGCCAGCAGCTTAGAAGGGACAGGGGGACCAGATACGCAGTATTTT. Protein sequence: CASSLEGTGGPDTQYF.

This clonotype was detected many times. CDR3 DNA: TGTGCCAGCAGTATCTACACAGCGTATGGCTACACCTTC. As protein: CASSIYTAYGYTF. The rearrangement links TRBV2 to TRBJ1-2, with unresolved D. Germline-derived CDR1 and CDR2 are SNHLY and FYNNEI. The V gene lost 5 bases and the J gene lost 5 bases, with 12 bases spanning the gap. The CDR3 spans 13 residues.

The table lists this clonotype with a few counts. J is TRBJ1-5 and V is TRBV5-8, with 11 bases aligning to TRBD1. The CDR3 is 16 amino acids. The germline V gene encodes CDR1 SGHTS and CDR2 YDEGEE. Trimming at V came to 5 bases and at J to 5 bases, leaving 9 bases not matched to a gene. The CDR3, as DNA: TGTGCCAGCAGACCGCTAGGGGGACAGGGGGATCAGCCCCAGCATTTT. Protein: CASRPLGGQGDQPQHF.

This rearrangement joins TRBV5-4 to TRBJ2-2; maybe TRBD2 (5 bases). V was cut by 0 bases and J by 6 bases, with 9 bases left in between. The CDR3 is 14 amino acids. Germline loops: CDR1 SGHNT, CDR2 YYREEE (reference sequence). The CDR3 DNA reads TGTGCCAGCAGCTTGGACTCTAGCCCCGGGGAGCTGTTTTTT. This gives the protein CASSLDSSPGELFF.